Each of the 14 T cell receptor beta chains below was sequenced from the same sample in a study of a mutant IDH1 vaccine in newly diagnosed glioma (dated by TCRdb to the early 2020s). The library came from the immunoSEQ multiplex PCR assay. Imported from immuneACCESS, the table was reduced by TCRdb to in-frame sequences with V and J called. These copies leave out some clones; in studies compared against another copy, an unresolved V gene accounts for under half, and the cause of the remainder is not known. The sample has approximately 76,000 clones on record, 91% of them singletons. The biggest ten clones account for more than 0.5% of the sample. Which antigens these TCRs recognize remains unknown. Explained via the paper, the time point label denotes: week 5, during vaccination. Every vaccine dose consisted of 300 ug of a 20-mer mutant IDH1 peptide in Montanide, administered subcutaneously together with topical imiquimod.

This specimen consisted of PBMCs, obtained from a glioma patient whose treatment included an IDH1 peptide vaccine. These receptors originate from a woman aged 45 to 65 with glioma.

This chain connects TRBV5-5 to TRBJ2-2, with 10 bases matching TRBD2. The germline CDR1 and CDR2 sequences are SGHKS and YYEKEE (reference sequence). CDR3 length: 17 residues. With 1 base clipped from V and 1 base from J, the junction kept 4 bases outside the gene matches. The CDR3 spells CASSLMASGRNTGELFF. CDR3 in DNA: TGTGCCAGCAGCTTGATGGCTAGCGGGAGGAACACCGGGGAGCTGTTTTTT.

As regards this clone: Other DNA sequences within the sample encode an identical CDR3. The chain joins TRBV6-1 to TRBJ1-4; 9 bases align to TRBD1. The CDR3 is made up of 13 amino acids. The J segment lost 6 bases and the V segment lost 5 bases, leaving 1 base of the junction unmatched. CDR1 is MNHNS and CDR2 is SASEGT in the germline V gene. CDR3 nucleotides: TGTGCCAGCAGTCGGGACAGGGATGAAAAACTGTTTTTT. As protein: CASSRDRDEKLFF.

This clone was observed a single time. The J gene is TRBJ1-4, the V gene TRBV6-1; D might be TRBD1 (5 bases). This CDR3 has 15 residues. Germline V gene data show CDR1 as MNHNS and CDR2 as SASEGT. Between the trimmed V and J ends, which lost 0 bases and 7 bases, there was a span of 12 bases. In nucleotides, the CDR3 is TGTGCCAGCAGTGAAGCAGGGCCCGGGGGTGAAAAACTGTTTTTT. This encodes CASSEAGPGGEKLFF.

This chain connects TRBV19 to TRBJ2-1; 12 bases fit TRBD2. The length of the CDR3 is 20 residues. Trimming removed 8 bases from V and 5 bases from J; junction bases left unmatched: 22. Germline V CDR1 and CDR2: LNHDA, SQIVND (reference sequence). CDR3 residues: CASAPPPRTSGKAPHNEQFF. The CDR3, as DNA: TGTGCCAGTGCCCCGCCCCCGCGGACTAGCGGGAAGGCCCCTCACAATGAGCAGTTCTTC. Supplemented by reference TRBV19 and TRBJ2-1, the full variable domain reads DGGITQSPKYLFRKEGQNVTLSCEQNLNHDAMYWYRQDPGQGLRLIYYSQIVNDFQKGDIAEGYSVSREKKESFPLTVTSAQKNPTAFYLCASAPPPRTSGKAPHNEQFFGPGTRLTVL.

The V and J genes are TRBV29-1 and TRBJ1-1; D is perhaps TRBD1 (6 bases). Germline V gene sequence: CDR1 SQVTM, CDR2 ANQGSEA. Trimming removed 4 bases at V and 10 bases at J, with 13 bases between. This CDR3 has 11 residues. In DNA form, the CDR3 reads TGCAGCGTTGCGACAGGCAACCGAGCTTTCTTT. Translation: CSVATGNRAFF.

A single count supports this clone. The CDR3 spells CASSLAGGSSYEQYF. CDR3 coding DNA: TGTGCCAGCAGCTTAGCGGGCGGGAGCTCCTACGAGCAGTACTTC. The V gene is TRBV7-2, the J gene TRBJ2-7; the match to TRBD2 covers 7 bases. The length of the CDR3 is 15 residues. From germline, CDR1 is SGHTA and CDR2 FQGNSA. V shed 0 bases, J shed 0 bases, and the junction held 2 bases outside the gene matches.

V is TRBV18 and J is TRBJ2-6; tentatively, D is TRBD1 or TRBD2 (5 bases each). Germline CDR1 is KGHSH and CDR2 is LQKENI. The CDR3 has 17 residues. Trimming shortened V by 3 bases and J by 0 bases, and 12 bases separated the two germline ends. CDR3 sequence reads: CASSPPGRTSGANVLTF. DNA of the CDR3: TGTGCCAGCTCACCCCCGGGACGGACCTCTGGGGCCAACGTCCTGACTTTC. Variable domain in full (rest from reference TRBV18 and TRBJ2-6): NAGVMQNPRHLVRRRGQEARLRCSPMKGHSHVYWYRQLPEEGLKFMVYLQKENIIDESGMPKERFSAEFPKEGPSILRIQQVVRGDSAAYFCASSPPGRTSGANVLTFGAGSRLTVL.

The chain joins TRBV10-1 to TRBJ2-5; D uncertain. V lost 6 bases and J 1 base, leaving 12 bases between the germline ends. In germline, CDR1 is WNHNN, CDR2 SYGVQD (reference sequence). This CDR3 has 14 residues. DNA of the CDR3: TGCGCCAGCAGCCAAGGGTCCAGCCAAGAGACCCAGTACTTC. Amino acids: CASSQGSSQETQYF.

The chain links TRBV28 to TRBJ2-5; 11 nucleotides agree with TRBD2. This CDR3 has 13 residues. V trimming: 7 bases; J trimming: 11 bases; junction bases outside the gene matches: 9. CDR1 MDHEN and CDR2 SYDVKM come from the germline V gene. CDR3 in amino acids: CASKGLAVREQYF. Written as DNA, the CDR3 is TGTGCCAGCAAGGGACTAGCGGTCCGGGAGCAGTACTTC.

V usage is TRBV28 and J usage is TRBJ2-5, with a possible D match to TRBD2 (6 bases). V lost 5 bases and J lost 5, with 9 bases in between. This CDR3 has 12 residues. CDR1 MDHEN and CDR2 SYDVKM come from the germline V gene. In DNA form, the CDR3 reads TGTGCCAGCAGTGCTGGGGGGGAGACCCAGTACTTC. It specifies CASSAGGETQYF.

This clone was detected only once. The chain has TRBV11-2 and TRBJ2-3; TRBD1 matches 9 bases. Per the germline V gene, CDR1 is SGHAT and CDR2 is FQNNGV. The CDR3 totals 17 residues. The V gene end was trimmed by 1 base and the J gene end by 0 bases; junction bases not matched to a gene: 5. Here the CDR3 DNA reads TGTGCCAGCAGCTTAGTAGGGACAGGGACCAGCACAGATACGCAGTATTTT. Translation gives CASSLVGTGTSTDTQYF. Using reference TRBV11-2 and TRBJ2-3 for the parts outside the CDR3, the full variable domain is EAGVAQSPRYKIIEKRQSVAFWCNPISGHATLYWYQQILGQGPKLLIQFQNNGVVDDSQLPKDRFSAERLKGVDSTLKIQPAKLEDSAVYLCASSLVGTGTSTDTQYFGPGTRLTVL.

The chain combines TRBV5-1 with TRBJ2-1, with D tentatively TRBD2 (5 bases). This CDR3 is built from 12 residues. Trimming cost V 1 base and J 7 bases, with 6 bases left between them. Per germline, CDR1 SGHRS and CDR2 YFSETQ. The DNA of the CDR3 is TGCGCCAGCAGCTTGCCGGGAAATGAGCAGTTCTTC. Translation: CASSLPGNEQFF.

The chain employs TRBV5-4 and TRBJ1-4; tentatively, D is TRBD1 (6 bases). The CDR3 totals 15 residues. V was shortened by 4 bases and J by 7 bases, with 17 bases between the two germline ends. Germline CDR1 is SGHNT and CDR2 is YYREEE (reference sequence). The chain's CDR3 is CASSPSRGGGEKLFF. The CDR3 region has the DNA TGTGCCAGCAGCCCTTCCAGGGGTGGGGGTGAAAAACTGTTTTTT.

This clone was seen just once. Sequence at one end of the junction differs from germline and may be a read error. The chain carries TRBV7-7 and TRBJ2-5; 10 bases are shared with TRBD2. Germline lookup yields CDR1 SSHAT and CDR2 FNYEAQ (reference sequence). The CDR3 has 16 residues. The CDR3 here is CASSPGLAGAQETQYF. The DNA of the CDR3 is TGTGCTAGCAGCCCGGGGCTAGCGGGAGCCCAAGAGACCCAGTACTTC.